The clone carrying this T cell receptor (beta chain) turned up a few times. The antigen is not known. This sample is drawn from a study of graft-versus-host responses after intestinal transplantation. For the study at large: Multivisceral, liver-intestinal, or isolated intestinal grafts were transplanted into recipients. Anti-thymocyte globulin induction preceded 2 to 4 years of tacrolimus and steroid maintenance in all recipients. Points from the study as a whole: The highest levels of circulating GvH clones went along with early declines in HvG clones after transplant.

CDR1 is MNHEY, CDR2 SVGAGI, per germline. Trimming took off 2 bases at V and 0 bases at J, with 10 bases between the two ends. The CDR3 is 15 amino acids. TCRdb's copy holds only in-frame clones and misses some; the assay was immunoSEQ multiplex PCR. Seen here are roughly 92,000 clones, 75% to 90% observed once, and the top ten hold 0.11%. The V and J genes are TRBV6-5 and TRBJ1-1, with TRBD1 as a possible D gene (6 bases). The source material was unstimulated CD4+ T cells sorted from spleen or lymph node cells, sampled before intestinal transplant. This receptor was obtained from a human donor who received an intestinal transplant. DNA for the CDR3: TGTGCCAGCAGTTACAGCAGGGGAATGAACACTGAAGCTTTCTTT. Its protein is CASSYSRGMNTEAFF.